This T cell receptor (beta chain) was observed in a study of shared clonotypes between healthy human individuals. Study-level results: Estimated richness values were generally larger in naive subsets than in memory subsets. The study sampled only blood, and tissue repertoires likely differ.

The CDR3 is 13 residues long. The trim removed 3 bases at V and 3 bases at J, leaving 2 bases unmatched. Germline V gene data show CDR1 as GTSNPN and CDR2 as SVGIG (reference sequence). On this clone: What it binds is unknown. The same CDR3 can be traced to other DNA sequences in this sample.

The repertoire was sequenced with immunoSEQ multiplex PCR; TCRdb's copy has only in-frame clones and lacks some. Of roughly 700,000 clones listed, less than 95% were seen once; the top ten hold about 33%. The chain employs TRBV30 and TRBJ2-7; 10 bases map to TRBD2. The clonotype comes from a man between 18 and 29 years old in good health. Some clones in this sample may be carry-over from other donors' samples. The sequenced sample consisted of memory CD8+ T cells from PBMCs. Described subset: CD45RO+ cells pooled with CCR7-negative TemRA cells. The CDR3 bases are TGTGCCTGGAGACTAGCGGGGAACTACGAGCAGTACTTC. This encodes CAWRLAGNYEQYF.